This T cell receptor beta chain was identified in a study of CD8+ T cells in alopecia areata. There are a few counts of this clone. Reverse transcribed after extraction, RNA yielded cDNA as the sequencing template. Some clones are missing from TCRdb's copy, which holds only in-frame ones; the method was immunoSEQ multiplex PCR. Among 140,000 to 150,000 clones listed, about 60% were seen once. This CDR3 is built from 15 residues. Germline CDR1 reads SGHDT; CDR2 reads YYEEEE. Trimming shortened V by 2 bases and J by 2 bases, and 13 bases separated the two germline ends. The chain uses TRBV5-6 and TRBJ2-5; D is ambiguous. This sequence was found in a human donor with alopecia areata. This material consisted of CD4+ T cells sorted from blood, taken at week 0. DNA for the CDR3: TGTGCCAGCAGCTTTCAATACAGTGTTCAAGAGACCCAGTACTTC. Its translation: CASSFQYSVQETQYF.